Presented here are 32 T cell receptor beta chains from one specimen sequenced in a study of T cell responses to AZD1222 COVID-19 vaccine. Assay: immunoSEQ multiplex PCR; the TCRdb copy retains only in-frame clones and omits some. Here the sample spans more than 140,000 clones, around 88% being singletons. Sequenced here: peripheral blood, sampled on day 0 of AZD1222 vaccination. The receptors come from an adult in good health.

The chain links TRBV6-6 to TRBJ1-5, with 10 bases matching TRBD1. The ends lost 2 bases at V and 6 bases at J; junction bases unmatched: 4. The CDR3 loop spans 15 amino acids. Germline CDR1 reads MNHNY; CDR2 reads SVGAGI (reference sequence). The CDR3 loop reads CASSYGGQGSQPQHF. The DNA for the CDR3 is TGTGCCAGCAGTTACGGGGGACAGGGGAGTCAGCCCCAGCATTTT.

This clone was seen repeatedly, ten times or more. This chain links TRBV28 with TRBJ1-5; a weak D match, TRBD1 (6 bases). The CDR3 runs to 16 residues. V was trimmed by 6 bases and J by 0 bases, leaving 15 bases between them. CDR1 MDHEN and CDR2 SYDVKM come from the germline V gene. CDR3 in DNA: TGTGCCAGCAGCTCCAGCGCAGGGGATAGCAATCAGCCCCAGCATTTT. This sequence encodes CASSSSAGDSNQPQHF.

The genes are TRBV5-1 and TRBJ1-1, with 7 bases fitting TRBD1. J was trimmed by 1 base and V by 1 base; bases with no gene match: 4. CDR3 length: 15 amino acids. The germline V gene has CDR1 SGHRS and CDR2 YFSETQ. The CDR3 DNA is TGCGCCAGCAGCTTGTGGGGGGACAGGAACACTGAAGCTTTCTTT. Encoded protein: CASSLWGDRNTEAFF.

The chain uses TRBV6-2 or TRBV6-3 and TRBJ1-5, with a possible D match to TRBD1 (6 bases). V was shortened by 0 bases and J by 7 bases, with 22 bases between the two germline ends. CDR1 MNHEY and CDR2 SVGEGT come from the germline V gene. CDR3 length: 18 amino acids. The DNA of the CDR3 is TGTGCCAGCAGTTACTCGCTTACCAGGGGATCAATCGGCCAGCCCCAGCATTTT. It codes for CASSYSLTRGSIGQPQHF.

The CDR3 sequence: CASSIADRAIGNEKLFF. CDR3 nucleotides: TGTGCCAGTAGCATTGCGGACAGGGCCATTGGGAATGAAAAACTGTTTTTT. The rearrangement uses TRBV19 and TRBJ1-4; 8 bases are a match to TRBD1. The junction had 14 bases not matched to a gene; V was cut back by 6 bases and J by 5 bases. The germline V gene encodes CDR1 LNHDA and CDR2 SQIVND (reference sequence). CDR3 length: 17 amino acids.

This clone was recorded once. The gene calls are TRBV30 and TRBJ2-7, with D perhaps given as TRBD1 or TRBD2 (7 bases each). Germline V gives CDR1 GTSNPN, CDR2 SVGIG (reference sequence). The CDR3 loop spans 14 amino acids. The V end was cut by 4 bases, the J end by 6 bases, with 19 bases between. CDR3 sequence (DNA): TGTGCCTGGAAGGGGGCGGGAGACCGGCGCGAGCAGTACTTC. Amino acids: CAWKGAGDRREQYF.

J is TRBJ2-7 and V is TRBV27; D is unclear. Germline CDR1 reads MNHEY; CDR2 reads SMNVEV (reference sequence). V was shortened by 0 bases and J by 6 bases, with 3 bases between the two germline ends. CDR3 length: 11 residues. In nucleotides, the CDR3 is TGTGCCAGCAGTTTATCGGTCGAGCAGTACTTC. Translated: CASSLSVEQYF.

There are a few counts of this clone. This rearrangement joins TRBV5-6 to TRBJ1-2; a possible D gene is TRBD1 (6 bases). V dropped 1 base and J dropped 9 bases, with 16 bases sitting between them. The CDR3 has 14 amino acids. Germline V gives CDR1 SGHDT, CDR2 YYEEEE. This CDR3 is CASSLWVGHGSYTF. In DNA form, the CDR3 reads TGTGCCAGCAGCTTGTGGGTGGGACACGGAAGCTACACCTTC. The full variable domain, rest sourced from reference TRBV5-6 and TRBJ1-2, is DAGVTQSPTHLIKTRGQQVTLRCSPKSGHDTVSWYQQALGQGPQFIFQYYEEEERQRGNFPDRFSGHQFPNYSSELNVNALLLGDSALYLCASSLWVGHGSYTFGSGTRLTVV.

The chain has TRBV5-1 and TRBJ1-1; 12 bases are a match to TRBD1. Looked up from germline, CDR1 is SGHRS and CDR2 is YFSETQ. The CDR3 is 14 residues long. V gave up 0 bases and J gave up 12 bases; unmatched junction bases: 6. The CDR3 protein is CASSLEGDRGQTFF. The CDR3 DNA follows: TGCGCCAGCAGCTTGGAGGGGGACAGGGGGCAAACTTTCTTT.

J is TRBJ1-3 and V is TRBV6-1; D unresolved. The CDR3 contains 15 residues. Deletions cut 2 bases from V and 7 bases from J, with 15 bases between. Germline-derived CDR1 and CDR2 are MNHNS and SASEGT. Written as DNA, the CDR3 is TGTGCCAGCAGTGAACAACCTACCCCGAGGAACACCATATATTTT. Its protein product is CASSEQPTPRNTIYF.

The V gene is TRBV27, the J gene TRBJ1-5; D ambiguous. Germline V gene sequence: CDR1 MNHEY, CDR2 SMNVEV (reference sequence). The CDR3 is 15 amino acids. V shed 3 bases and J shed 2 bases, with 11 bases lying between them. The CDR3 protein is CASSLLGVRNQPQHF. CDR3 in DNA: TGTGCCAGCAGTTTGTTAGGCGTCCGCAATCAGCCCCAGCATTTT.

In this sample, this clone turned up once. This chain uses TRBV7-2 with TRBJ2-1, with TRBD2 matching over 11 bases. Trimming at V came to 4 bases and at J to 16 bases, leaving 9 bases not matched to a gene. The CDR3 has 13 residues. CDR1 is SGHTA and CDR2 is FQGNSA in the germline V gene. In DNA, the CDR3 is TGTGCCAGCAGCTCACCACTAGCGGGGGTACTCTTCTTC. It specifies CASSSPLAGVLFF.

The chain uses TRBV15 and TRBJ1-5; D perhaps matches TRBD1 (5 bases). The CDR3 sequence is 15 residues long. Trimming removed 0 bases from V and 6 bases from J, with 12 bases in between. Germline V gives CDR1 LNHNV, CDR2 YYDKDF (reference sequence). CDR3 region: CATSRDRGDAQPQHF. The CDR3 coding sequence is TGTGCCACCAGCAGAGATCGGGGGGATGCTCAGCCCCAGCATTTT.

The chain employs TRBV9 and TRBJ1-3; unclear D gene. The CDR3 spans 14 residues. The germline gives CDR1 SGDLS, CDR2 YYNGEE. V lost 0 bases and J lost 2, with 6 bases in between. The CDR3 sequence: CASSVGSTGNTIYF. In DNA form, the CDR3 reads TGTGCCAGCAGCGTAGGCAGCACTGGAAACACCATATATTTT. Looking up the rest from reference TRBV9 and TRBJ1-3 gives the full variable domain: DSGVTQTPKHLITATGQRVTLRCSPRSGDLSVYWYQQSLDQGLQFLIQYYNGEERAKGNILERFSAQQFPDLHSELNLSSLELGDSALYFCASSVGSTGNTIYFGEGSWLTVV.

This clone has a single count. The CDR3 loop reads CASSSTGTPQPQHF. CDR3 in DNA: TGTGCCAGCTCTTCAACCGGGACTCCTCAGCCCCAGCATTTT. V is TRBV18 and J is TRBJ1-5, with a tentative D call TRBD1 (5 bases). The CDR3 totals 14 residues. Germline assignment: CDR1 KGHSH and CDR2 LQKENI. V was cut by 6 bases and J by 6 bases, with 15 bases left in between.

CDR3 bases: TGTGCCAGCAGTGAAGTCCCCAGCGGGAGTTTGTATGAGCAGTTCTTC. Translating it yields CASSEVPSGSLYEQFF. The rearrangement uses TRBV2 and TRBJ2-1; 8 nucleotides match TRBD2. The germline V gene has CDR1 SNHLY and CDR2 FYNNEI. The CDR3 covers 16 residues. Trimming removed 1 base from V and 8 bases from J; junction bases left unmatched: 10.

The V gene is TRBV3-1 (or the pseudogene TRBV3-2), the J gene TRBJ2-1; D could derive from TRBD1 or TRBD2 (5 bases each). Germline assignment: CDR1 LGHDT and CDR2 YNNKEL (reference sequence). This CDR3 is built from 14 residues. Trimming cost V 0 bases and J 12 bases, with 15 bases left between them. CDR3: CASSQDYQGVGQFF. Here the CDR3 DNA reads TGTGCCAGCAGCCAAGACTACCAGGGAGTAGGGCAGTTCTTC.

The CDR3 is CASRLAHEQYF. DNA for the CDR3: TGTGCCAGCAGACTAGCTCACGAGCAGTACTTC. The chain combines TRBV2 with TRBJ2-7, with a tentative D call TRBD2 (6 bases). Trimming shortened V by 6 bases and J by 5 bases, and 8 bases separated the two germline ends. Germline values: CDR1 SNHLY, CDR2 FYNNEI. There are 11 residues in the CDR3. The whole variable domain, remainder taken from reference TRBV2 and TRBJ2-7, is EPEVTQTPSHQVTQMGQEVILRCVPISNHLYFYWYRQILGQKVEFLVSFYNNEISEKSEIFDDQFSVERPDGSNFTLKIRSTKLEDSAMYFCASRLAHEQYFGPGTRLTVT.

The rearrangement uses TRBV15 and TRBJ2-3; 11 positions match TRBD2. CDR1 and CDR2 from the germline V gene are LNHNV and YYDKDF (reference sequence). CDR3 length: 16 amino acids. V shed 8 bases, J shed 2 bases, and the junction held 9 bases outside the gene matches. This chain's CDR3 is CATRETSGGNTDTQYF. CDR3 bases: TGTGCCACCCGCGAAACTAGCGGGGGTAACACAGATACGCAGTATTTT. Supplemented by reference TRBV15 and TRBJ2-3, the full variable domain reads DAMVIQNPRYQVTQFGKPVTLSCSQTLNHNVMYWYQQKSSQAPKLLFHYYDKDFNNEADTPDNFQSRRPNTSFCFLDIRSPGLGDTAMYLCATRETSGGNTDTQYFGPGTRLTVL.

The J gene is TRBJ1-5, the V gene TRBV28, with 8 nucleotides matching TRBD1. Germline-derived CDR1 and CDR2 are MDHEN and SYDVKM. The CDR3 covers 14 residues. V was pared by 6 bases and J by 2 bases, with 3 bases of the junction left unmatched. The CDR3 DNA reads TGTGCCAGCAGCCCACAGGGGGGCAATCAGCCCCAGCATTTT. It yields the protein CASSPQGGNQPQHF.

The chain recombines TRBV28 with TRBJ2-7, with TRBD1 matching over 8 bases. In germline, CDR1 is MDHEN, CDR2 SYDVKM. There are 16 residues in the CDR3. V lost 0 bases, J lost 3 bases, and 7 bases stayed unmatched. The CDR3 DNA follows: TGTGCCAGCAGTTTATGGACAGGGGTAGGCGACTACGAGCAGTACTTC. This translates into CASSLWTGVGDYEQYF.

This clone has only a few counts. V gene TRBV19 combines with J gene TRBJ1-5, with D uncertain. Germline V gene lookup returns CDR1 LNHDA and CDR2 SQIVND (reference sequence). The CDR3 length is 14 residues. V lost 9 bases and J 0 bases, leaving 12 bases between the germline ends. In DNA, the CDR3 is TGTGCCAGCCAACTCCTTTATAGCAATCAGCCCCAGCATTTT. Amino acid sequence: CASQLLYSNQPQHF. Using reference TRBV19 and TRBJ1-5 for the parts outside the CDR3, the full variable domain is DGGITQSPKYLFRKEGQNVTLSCEQNLNHDAMYWYRQDPGQGLRLIYYSQIVNDFQKGDIAEGYSVSREKKESFPLTVTSAQKNPTAFYLCASQLLYSNQPQHFGDGTRLSIL.

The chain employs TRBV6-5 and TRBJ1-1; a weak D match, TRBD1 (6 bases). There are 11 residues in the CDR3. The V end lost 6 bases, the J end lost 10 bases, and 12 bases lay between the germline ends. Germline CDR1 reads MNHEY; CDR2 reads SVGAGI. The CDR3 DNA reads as TGTGCCAGCAGATCAGGGGAACGAGCTTTCTTT. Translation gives CASRSGERAFF.

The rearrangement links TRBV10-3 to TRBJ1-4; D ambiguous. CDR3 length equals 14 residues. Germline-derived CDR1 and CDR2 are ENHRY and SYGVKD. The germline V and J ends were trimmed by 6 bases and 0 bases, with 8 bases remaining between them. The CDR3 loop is CAISPEATNEKLFF. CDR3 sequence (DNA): TGTGCCATCAGCCCAGAAGCAACTAATGAAAAACTGTTTTTT.

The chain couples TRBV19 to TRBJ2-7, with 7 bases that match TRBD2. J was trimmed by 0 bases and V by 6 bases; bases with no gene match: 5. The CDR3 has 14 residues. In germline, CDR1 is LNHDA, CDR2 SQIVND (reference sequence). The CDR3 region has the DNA TGTGCCAGTAGCTCTAGCGGCGTCTCCTACGAGCAGTACTTC. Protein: CASSSSGVSYEQYF.

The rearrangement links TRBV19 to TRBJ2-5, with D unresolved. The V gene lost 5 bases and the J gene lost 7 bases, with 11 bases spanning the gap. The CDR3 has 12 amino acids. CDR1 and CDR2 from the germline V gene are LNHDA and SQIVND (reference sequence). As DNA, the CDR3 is TGTGCCAGTAGTCACGCAACGGGGACCCAGTACTTC. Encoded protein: CASSHATGTQYF.

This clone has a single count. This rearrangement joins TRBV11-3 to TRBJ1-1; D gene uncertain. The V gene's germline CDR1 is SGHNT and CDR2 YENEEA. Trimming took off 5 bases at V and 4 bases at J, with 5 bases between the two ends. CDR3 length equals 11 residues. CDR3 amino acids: CASSMSTEAFF. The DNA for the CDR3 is TGTGCCAGCAGCATGTCCACTGAAGCTTTCTTT.

CDR3: CASSGATYGYTF. The CDR3 DNA reads as TGCGCCAGCAGTGGAGCAACCTATGGCTACACCTTC. J is TRBJ1-2 and V is TRBV5-1, with no clear D. Germline V lookup: CDR1 SGHRS, CDR2 YFSETQ. V was shortened by 5 bases and J by 4 bases, with 9 bases between the two germline ends. The CDR3 totals 12 residues. The complete variable domain, with remaining parts taken from reference TRBV5-1 and TRBJ1-2, reads KAGVTQTPRYLIKTRGQQVTLSCSPISGHRSVSWYQQTPGQGLQFLFEYFSETQRNKGNFPGRFSGRQFSNSRSEMNVSTLELGDSALYLCASSGATYGYTFGSGTRLTVV.

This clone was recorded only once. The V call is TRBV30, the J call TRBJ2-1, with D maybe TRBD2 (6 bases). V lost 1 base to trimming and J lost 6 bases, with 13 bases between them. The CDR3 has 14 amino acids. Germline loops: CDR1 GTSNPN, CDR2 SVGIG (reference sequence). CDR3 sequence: CAWSATGVSNEQFF. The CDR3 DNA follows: TGTGCCTGGAGTGCGACGGGAGTGTCCAATGAGCAGTTCTTC. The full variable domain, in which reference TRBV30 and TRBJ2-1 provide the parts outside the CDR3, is SQTIHQWPATLVQPVGSPLSLECTVEGTSNPNLYWYRQAAGRGLQLLFYSVGIGQISSEVPQNLSASRPQDRQFILSSKKLLLSDSGFYLCAWSATGVSNEQFFGPGTRLTVL.

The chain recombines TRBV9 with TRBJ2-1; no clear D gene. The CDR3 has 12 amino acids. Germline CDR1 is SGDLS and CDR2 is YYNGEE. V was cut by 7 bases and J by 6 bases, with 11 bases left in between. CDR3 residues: CASGLVGNEQFF. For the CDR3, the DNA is TGTGCCAGCGGATTAGTAGGCAATGAGCAGTTCTTC. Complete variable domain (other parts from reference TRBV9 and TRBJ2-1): DSGVTQTPKHLITATGQRVTLRCSPRSGDLSVYWYQQSLDQGLQFLIQYYNGEERAKGNILERFSAQQFPDLHSELNLSSLELGDSALYFCASGLVGNEQFFGPGTRLTVL.

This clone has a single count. The CDR3 region has the DNA TGTGCCAGCTCACAGCTGGTTCAGGGAACGAACACTGAAGCTTTCTTT. The encoded protein is CASSQLVQGTNTEAFF. The chain combines TRBV18 with TRBJ1-1, with D possibly being TRBD1 (5 bases). The germline V gene encodes CDR1 KGHSH and CDR2 LQKENI. V was pared by 4 bases and J by 1 base, with 16 bases between. This CDR3 region has 16 residues. Drawing the rest from reference TRBV18 and TRBJ1-1, the complete variable domain is NAGVMQNPRHLVRRRGQEARLRCSPMKGHSHVYWYRQLPEEGLKFMVYLQKENIIDESGMPKERFSAEFPKEGPSILRIQQVVRGDSAAYFCASSQLVQGTNTEAFFGQGTRLTVV.

CDR3 sequence: CASSYTGGELFF. In nucleotides, the CDR3 is TGTGCCAGCAGTTACACAGGGGGGGAGCTGTTTTTT. The chain has TRBV12-3 or TRBV12-4 and TRBJ2-2; TRBD1 might be the D (6 bases). Trimming removed 4 bases from V and 8 bases from J, with 8 bases in between. The CDR3 sequence is 12 residues long.